The clone carrying this T cell receptor (beta chain) was picked up a small number of times. The target antigen is unknown. One junction end disagrees with the germline gene, perhaps due to a read error. This CDR3 has 15 residues. Per the germline V gene, CDR1 is SGHVS and CDR2 is FNYEAQ. Measured with immunoSEQ multiplex PCR; TCRdb has only the in-frame clones, and not every one. The data hold over a million clones, with around 78% observed a single time. This sample was included in a study of shared clonotypes between healthy human individuals. Study overall: Each donor's CD8 memory used one plate, CD8 naive two, each CD4 subset three. Study-wide findings and caveats: Non-shared clonotypes displayed generation probabilities falling below those of clonotypes present in all four donors.

The receptor was derived from a man aged 18 to 29 in good health. Some clones in this sample may be carry-over from other donors' samples. The rearrangement joins TRBV7-6 to TRBJ1-1; TRBD1 aligns across 10 bases. Sequenced sample: memory CD4+ T cells from PBMCs. As for subset: CD45RA-negative fraction. Written as DNA, the CDR3 is TGTGCCAGCAGTTTAGGGACAGGGGTGAACACTGAAGCTTTCTTT. Its protein is CASSLGTGVNTEAFF.